Below are 10 T cell receptor beta chains sequenced from a single sample in a study of T cells after yellow fever vaccination. TCRdb redid the calling of the 5' RACE reads with MiXCR, one entry per CDR3 protein. Here the sample spans 200,000 to 300,000 distinct CDR3 sequences, over 6.5% being singletons. The specimen was CD4+ T cells sorted from PBMCs, collected on the day of the yellow fever booster vaccination. All receptors derive from a man in his thirties or forties who received the YFV17D yellow fever vaccine.

The genes are TRBV7-2 and TRBJ2-3, with 8 bases fitting TRBD1. CDR1 and CDR2 from the germline V gene are SGHTA and FQGNSA. The V segment lost 6 bases and the J segment 0 bases; nucleotides outside the gene matches: 5. There are 15 residues in the CDR3. CDR3 DNA sequence: TGTGCCAGCAGAAGAGACAGGGGAAGCACAGATACGCAGTATTTT. Protein product: CASRRDRGSTDTQYF.

The chain couples TRBV5-1 to TRBJ2-7; D is unclear. The CDR3 extends over 13 amino acids. The V and J ends lost 0 bases and 12 bases respectively, with 16 bases between them. Germline CDR1 and CDR2: SGHRS and YFSETQ. CDR3 sequence (DNA): TGCGCCAGCAGCTTGGAAAACGGCCCCCTCTGGTACTTC. Translating it yields CASSLENGPLWYF. The full variable domain, with the rest looked up from reference TRBV5-1 and TRBJ2-7, is KAGVTQTPRYLIKTRGQQVTLSCSPISGHRSVSWYQQTPGQGLQFLFEYFSETQRNKGNFPGRFSGRQFSNSRSEMNVSTLELGDSALYLCASSLENGPLWYFGPGTRLTVT.

There are a few counts of this clonotype. The rearrangement links TRBV7-2 to TRBJ1-4, with a tentative D call TRBD1 (5 bases). The CDR3 loop spans 15 amino acids. CDR1 is SGHTA and CDR2 is FQGNSA in the germline V gene. Between the trimmed V and J ends, which lost 5 bases and 0 bases, there was a span of 10 bases. The CDR3 DNA sequence: TGTGCCAGCAGCAAGAGGGGCCCAACTAATGAAAAACTGTTTTTT. This sequence encodes CASSKRGPTNEKLFF. Full variable domain (outside the CDR3, taken from reference TRBV7-2 and TRBJ1-4): GAGVSQSPSNKVTEKGKDVELRCDPISGHTALYWYRQSLGQGLEFLIYFQGNSAPDKSGLPSDRFSAERTGGSVSTLTIQRTQQEDSAVYLCASSKRGPTNEKLFFGSGTQLSVL.

This clonotype turned up a few times. V is TRBV20-1 and J is TRBJ2-5, with D possibly matching TRBD2 (5 bases). The CDR3 covers 15 residues. From germline, CDR1 is DFQATT and CDR2 SNEGSKA (reference sequence). V dropped 0 bases and J dropped 5 bases, with 16 bases sitting between them. CDR3 loop: CSARDYSGRRETQYF. CDR3 DNA sequence: TGCAGTGCTAGAGATTACAGCGGTCGGAGGGAGACCCAGTACTTC.

As concerns this clonotype: One end of the junction fails to match germline, which may point to a read error. This rearrangement joins TRBV28 to TRBJ1-3; 8 positions match TRBD1. Germline V gene sequence: CDR1 MDHEN, CDR2 SYDVKM. CDR3 size: 16 residues. CDR3 amino acids: CDSSFIQGASGNTIYF. Written as DNA, the CDR3 is TGTGACAGCAGTTTTATTCAGGGGGCGTCGGGAAACACCATATATTTT.

In its sample, this clonotype was seen a few times. The rearrangement links TRBV12-3 or TRBV12-4 to TRBJ2-7, with TRBD1 matching over 7 bases. The CDR3 runs to 15 residues. V shed 3 bases, J shed 0 bases, and the junction held 5 bases outside the gene matches. CDR3 in amino acids: CASSFAGGGSYEQYF. CDR3 nucleotide sequence: TGTGCCAGCAGTTTTGCAGGGGGTGGCTCCTACGAGCAGTACTTC.

This clonotype was found a few times. V and J are TRBV18 and TRBJ1-4, with D maybe TRBD1 (5 bases). CDR1 and CDR2 (germline): KGHSH, LQKENI. V shed 1 base and J shed 5 bases, with 11 bases lying between them. The CDR3 runs 15 residues. The CDR3 DNA follows: TGTGCCAGCTCACCACGGGAGACAGCCAATGAAAAACTGTTTTTT. Its translation is CASSPRETANEKLFF.

This chain's CDR3 is CAASEGGENIQYF. Written as DNA, the CDR3 is TGTGCCGCCTCTGAAGGGGGGGAAAACATTCAGTACTTC. J is TRBJ2-4 and V is TRBV30, with D perhaps matching TRBD2 (7 bases). The CDR3 extends over 13 amino acids. Trimming took 8 bases from V and 5 from J, leaving 16 bases between them. Germline V gene data show CDR1 as GTSNPN and CDR2 as SVGIG (reference sequence).

This clonotype has just a few counts. The CDR3 loop reads CASSLAGQASREQYF. CDR3 in DNA: TGTGCCAGCAGCTTAGCGGGACAGGCTTCCCGGGAGCAGTACTTC. The V call is TRBV7-2, the J call TRBJ2-7, with 8 bases that match TRBD1. Trimming cost V 0 bases and J 7 bases; bases outside gene matches: 8. The CDR3 has 15 residues. Germline V gene lookup returns CDR1 SGHTA and CDR2 FQGNSA.

The sample holds a few counts of this clonotype. CDR3 loop: CSARGQGKYEQYF. The CDR3 nucleotides are TGCAGTGCCCGGGGACAGGGTAAATACGAGCAGTACTTC. The chain carries TRBV20-1 and TRBJ2-7; the match to TRBD1 covers 9 bases. The J segment lost 4 bases and the V segment lost 6 bases, leaving 7 bases of the junction unmatched. CDR3 length: 13 amino acids. From germline, CDR1 is DFQATT and CDR2 SNEGSKA (reference sequence).